The 29 T cell receptor beta chains given below trace back to one sample, sequenced in a study of T cells in Graves' hyperthyroidism and ophthalmopathy. TCR beta CDR3 region amplification was performed from RNA transcripts. A first-round RT-PCR of the TCR CDR3 used the HTBI primer set. TCRdb re-derived calls from the multiplex PCR reads in MiXCR, one entry per CDR3 protein. The sample lists hundreds of thousands of distinct CDR3 sequences; over 12% were seen once. Sample: blood. The receptor source for this set is a man between 18 and 29 years old with Graves' ophthalmopathy.

This clonotype was seen many times. This CDR3 reads CASSLRTNYGYTF. CDR3 bases: TGTGCCAGCAGTTTGAGGACTAACTATGGCTACACCTTC. This chain uses TRBV27 with TRBJ1-2; D not resolved. Trimming pared 3 bases from V and 0 bases from J, leaving 5 bases between. The CDR3 is 13 amino acids. Germline CDR1 MNHEY, CDR2 SMNVEV (reference sequence).

This clonotype was picked up many times. The chain couples TRBV5-1 to TRBJ2-1; 8 bases align to TRBD2. The CDR3 extends over 16 amino acids. V gave up 2 bases and J gave up 7 bases; unmatched junction bases: 11. Germline CDR1 and CDR2: SGHRS and YFSETQ. CDR3 residues: CASSFGSSGSLNEQFF. The DNA for the CDR3 is TGCGCCAGCAGCTTTGGTTCCAGCGGGAGTCTGAATGAGCAGTTCTTC. Full variable domain (outside the CDR3, taken from reference TRBV5-1 and TRBJ2-1): KAGVTQTPRYLIKTRGQQVTLSCSPISGHRSVSWYQQTPGQGLQFLFEYFSETQRNKGNFPGRFSGRQFSNSRSEMNVSTLELGDSALYLCASSFGSSGSLNEQFFGPGTRLTVL.

This chain joins TRBV4-1 and TRBJ2-7; no clear D gene. The CDR3 totals 15 residues. From germline, CDR1 is MGHRA and CDR2 YSYEKL. V lost 3 bases and J lost 3, with 15 bases in between. CDR3 in amino acids: CASSQPTRKLYEQYF. The CDR3 DNA sequence: TGCGCCAGCAGCCAGCCGACAAGGAAACTCTACGAGCAGTACTTC.

This clonotype was seen more than once but under ten times. The rearrangement links TRBV4-1 to TRBJ2-7, with 8 bases lining up with TRBD1. Losses at the gene ends were 4 bases for V and 3 bases for J; bases not matched to a gene: 11. CDR3 length: 16 amino acids. In germline, CDR1 is MGHRA, CDR2 YSYEKL. CDR3 loop: CASSRSAAGGFYEQYF. The CDR3 DNA follows: TGCGCCAGCAGCCGATCGGCGGCAGGGGGCTTCTACGAGCAGTACTTC.

This clonotype showed up many times. The rearrangement joins TRBV6-1 to TRBJ2-1, with 7 bases matching TRBD2. Germline V lookup: CDR1 MNHNS, CDR2 SASEGT. The ends lost 5 bases at V and 3 bases at J; junction bases unmatched: 7. The CDR3 covers 15 residues. In DNA form, the CDR3 reads TGTGCCAGCAGTTCAGGCGGGAGTATCTACAATGAGCAGTTCTTC. Its translation: CASSSGGSIYNEQFF.

V usage is TRBV4-1 and J usage is TRBJ2-4; D gene unclear. The CDR3 loop spans 13 amino acids. Germline assignment: CDR1 MGHRA and CDR2 YSYEKL. V was trimmed by 6 bases and J by 8 bases, leaving 14 bases between them. CDR3 in amino acids: CASSDGSGDIQYF. CDR3 bases: TGCGCCAGCAGTGATGGGTCTGGGGACATTCAGTACTTC.

This clonotype occurred a few times. CDR3 region: CASRAGTGRATDTQYF. The CDR3 DNA follows: TGTGCCAGCAGAGCCGGGACAGGGAGAGCCACAGATACGCAGTATTTT. The chain has TRBV6-1 and TRBJ2-3; TRBD1 agrees at 9 bases. In germline, CDR1 is MNHNS, CDR2 SASEGT. The CDR3 has 16 residues. V was clipped by 6 bases and J by 2 bases; unmatched bases: 9.

The CDR3 reads CASSLYPDGGQETQYF. CDR3 DNA: TGCGCCAGCAGCTTATACCCGGACGGCGGCCAAGAGACCCAGTACTTC. The V gene is TRBV5-1, the J gene TRBJ2-5; no reliable D call. Germline CDR1 SGHRS, CDR2 YFSETQ. The CDR3 runs 16 residues. V lost 2 bases, J lost 1 base, and 15 bases lay in between.

In its sample, this clonotype was seen many times. V is TRBV6-1 and J is TRBJ1-4, with D unclear. Germline V gene lookup returns CDR1 MNHNS and CDR2 SASEGT. Trimming removed 6 bases from V and 7 bases from J, with 12 bases in between. There are 13 residues in the CDR3. The CDR3 sequence is CASRGSPGEKLFF. CDR3 sequence (DNA): TGTGCCAGCAGAGGAAGCCCTGGTGAAAAACTGTTTTTT.

This clonotype was seen repeatedly, ten times or more. This sequence joins TRBV12-3 or TRBV12-4 and TRBJ2-2; 7 bases line up with TRBD1. The ends lost 3 bases at V and 3 bases at J; junction bases unmatched: 4. The length of the CDR3 is 15 residues. Written as DNA, the CDR3 is TGTGCCAGCAGTTTCTGGCAGGGGGACACCGGGGAGCTGTTTTTT. It is translated as CASSFWQGDTGELFF.

This clonotype was seen at least ten times. V and J are TRBV25-1 and TRBJ1-3; no clear D. The CDR3 covers 16 residues. V gave up 4 bases and J gave up 0 bases, with 13 bases separating them. Germline values: CDR1 MGHDK, CDR2 SYGVNS. Here the CDR3 DNA reads TGTGCCAGCAGTGCGTCATTACAGAGCTCTGGAAACACCATATATTTT. It is translated as CASSASLQSSGNTIYF.

This clonotype has at least ten counts. The CDR3 bases are TGTGCCCAACAGGGCTCTGGAAACACCATATATTTT. Its translation: CAQQGSGNTIYF. The chain couples TRBV30 to TRBJ1-3, with TRBD1 as a possible D gene (6 bases). V was shortened by 8 bases and J by 0 bases, with 8 bases between the two germline ends. Germline V lookup: CDR1 GTSNPN, CDR2 SVGIG (reference sequence). The CDR3 is made up of 12 amino acids.

As regards this clonotype: Compared with germline, one end of the junction differs, possibly owing to a read error. The V gene is TRBV20-1, the J gene TRBJ2-1, with D unclear. Looked up from germline, CDR1 is DFQATT and CDR2 is SNEGSKA (reference sequence). This CDR3 spans 11 amino acids. This CDR3 is CSGHFYNKQFF. The CDR3 nucleotides are TGCAGTGGCCACTTCTACAATAAGCAGTTCTTC.

This clonotype came up many times. The gene calls are TRBV20-1 and TRBJ2-7, with TRBD2 matching 12 bases. The CDR3 length is 14 residues. From germline, CDR1 is DFQATT and CDR2 SNEGSKA (reference sequence). The trim removed 3 bases at V and 2 bases at J, leaving 2 bases unmatched. CDR3 residues: CSASRTSGTYEQYF. The CDR3 nucleotides read TGCAGTGCTAGCCGGACTAGCGGGACCTACGAGCAGTACTTC.

This clonotype was counted a few times. The chain uses TRBV27 and TRBJ2-7; 12 bases align to TRBD1. CDR3 size: 15 residues. Germline V CDR1 and CDR2: MNHEY, SMNVEV (reference sequence). V trimming: 5 bases; J trimming: 7 bases; junction bases outside the gene matches: 9. DNA for the CDR3: TGTGCCAGCAGTATCTCCGGGACAGGGGGCTTAGAGCAGTACTTC. Amino acid sequence: CASSISGTGGLEQYF.

This clonotype was picked up many times. The chain recombines TRBV7-9 with TRBJ1-1; D is ambiguous. This CDR3 comprises 13 residues. CDR1 SEHNR and CDR2 FQNEAQ come from the germline V gene (reference sequence). The V gene lost 2 bases and the J gene lost 8 bases, with 12 bases spanning the gap. The CDR3 protein is CASSLPGTQEAFF. The CDR3 bases are TGTGCCAGCAGCTTACCAGGAACACAGGAAGCTTTCTTT.

The sample holds many counts of this clonotype. The gene calls are TRBV2 and TRBJ2-7, with unresolved D. Germline CDR1 and CDR2: SNHLY and FYNNEI. The length of the CDR3 is 12 residues. V was cut by 2 bases and J by 3 bases, with 5 bases left in between. The CDR3 sequence: CASSELGYEQYF. CDR3 DNA: TGTGCCAGCAGTGAATTGGGCTACGAGCAGTACTTC.

This clonotype was detected a few times. This chain links TRBV19 with TRBJ2-1; 7 bases line up with TRBD2. Germline V lookup: CDR1 LNHDA, CDR2 SQIVND (reference sequence). The CDR3 has 15 residues. Trimming took 3 bases from V and 4 from J; bases not matched to a gene: 6. CDR3 sequence reads: CASSIGRERYNEQFF. The CDR3 region has the DNA TGTGCCAGTAGTATTGGGCGGGAGAGATACAATGAGCAGTTCTTC. The complete variable domain, with remaining parts taken from reference TRBV19 and TRBJ2-1, reads DGGITQSPKYLFRKEGQNVTLSCEQNLNHDAMYWYRQDPGQGLRLIYYSQIVNDFQKGDIAEGYSVSREKKESFPLTVTSAQKNPTAFYLCASSIGRERYNEQFFGPGTRLTVL.

This clonotype was detected many times. This sequence joins TRBV6-6 and TRBJ2-7; tentative D call: TRBD1 (7 bases). This CDR3 has 14 amino acids. In germline, CDR1 is MNHNY, CDR2 SVGAGI (reference sequence). Trimming removed 2 bases at V and 7 bases at J, with 15 bases between. Here the CDR3 reads CASSYKQGGIEQYF. CDR3 coding DNA: TGTGCCAGCAGTTACAAGCAGGGGGGAATAGAGCAGTACTTC.

CDR3 DNA sequence: TGTGCCAGCAGAATAGCGGGAGATACGCAGTATTTT. As protein: CASRIAGDTQYF. The chain recombines TRBV19 with TRBJ2-3, with 7 bases identical to TRBD2. This CDR3 region has 12 residues. V dropped 9 bases and J dropped 5; count of bases not matched to a gene: 5. Germline lookup yields CDR1 LNHDA and CDR2 SQIVND (reference sequence).

In this sample, this clonotype turned up a few times. This chain links TRBV6-1 with TRBJ2-1, with D unresolved. Deletions cut 5 bases from V and 8 bases from J, with 10 bases between. The CDR3 spans 12 residues. Germline V gene lookup returns CDR1 MNHNS and CDR2 SASEGT. The CDR3 here is CASSLPGDEQFF. CDR3 DNA sequence: TGTGCCAGCAGTTTGCCCGGCGATGAGCAGTTCTTC.

The V call is TRBV6-2 or TRBV6-3, the J call TRBJ1-1; TRBD1 matches 7 bases. This CDR3 has 13 amino acids. V lost 7 bases, J lost 3 bases, and 5 bases stayed unmatched. Germline V gene data show CDR1 as MNHEY and CDR2 as SVGEGT. The CDR3 coding sequence is TGTGCCAGCAAAACAACAGGGGACACTGAAGCTTTCTTT. It translates to CASKTTGDTEAFF.

The chain recombines TRBV13 with TRBJ2-7; no definite D call. V was trimmed by 5 bases and J by 2 bases, leaving 16 bases between them. CDR1 is PRHDT and CDR2 is FYEKMQ in the germline V gene (reference sequence). The CDR3 spans 15 residues. CDR3 sequence reads: CASSAWTVQTYEQYF. The CDR3 DNA follows: TGTGCCAGCAGCGCCTGGACGGTACAGACCTACGAGCAGTACTTC.

This clonotype appeared a few times. This chain uses TRBV7-2 with TRBJ2-7; a weak D match, TRBD2 (6 bases). The germline CDR1 and CDR2 sequences are SGHTA and FQGNSA. The V gene lost 1 base and the J gene lost 6 bases, with 16 bases spanning the gap. The CDR3 has 15 residues. The CDR3 DNA reads TGTGCCAGCAGCTTAGTGGACGGGAGTGTAGGCGAGCAGTACTTC. Protein: CASSLVDGSVGEQYF.

The chain couples TRBV5-1 to TRBJ2-7; 8 bases agree with TRBD1. This CDR3 has 14 amino acids. Per germline, CDR1 SGHRS and CDR2 YFSETQ. V dropped 2 bases and J dropped 3; count of bases not matched to a gene: 4. CDR3 nucleotides: TGCGCCAGCAGCTTCCACAGGGGGGACTACGAGCAGTACTTC. Its translation: CASSFHRGDYEQYF.

This clonotype was detected ten times or more. This chain links TRBV11-2 with TRBJ2-7; D is unclear. The CDR3 spans 13 residues. CDR1 SGHAT and CDR2 FQNNGV come from the germline V gene. V lost 3 bases and J 4 bases, leaving 10 bases between the germline ends. The CDR3 DNA reads as TGTGCCAGCAGCTTTGGGCCTTCTTACGAGCAGTACTTC. Residues: CASSFGPSYEQYF.

This clonotype occurred many times. The V gene is TRBV5-8, the J gene TRBJ2-1; D is undetermined. The CDR3 covers 14 residues. Trimming took 2 bases from V and 6 from J, leaving 12 bases between them. Looked up from germline, CDR1 is SGHTS and CDR2 is YDEGEE. CDR3 residues: CASSLEAAINEQFF. CDR3 nucleotides: TGTGCCAGCAGCTTAGAAGCCGCCATCAATGAGCAGTTCTTC.

This clonotype was observed many times. The genes are TRBV6-1 and TRBJ2-5; possibly TRBD1 or TRBD2 for D (5 bases each). The CDR3 contains 13 residues. The germline CDR1 and CDR2 sequences are MNHNS and SASEGT. V lost 8 bases and J 4 bases, leaving 14 bases between the germline ends. The CDR3 here is CASVGGLGETQYF. DNA of the CDR3: TGTGCCAGCGTTGGGGGATTAGGAGAGACCCAGTACTTC.

This clonotype came up many times. V is TRBV28 and J is TRBJ1-2; D perhaps matches TRBD1 (5 bases). CDR1 is MDHEN and CDR2 is SYDVKM in the germline V gene. There are 12 residues in the CDR3. V dropped 4 bases and J dropped 6 bases, with 9 bases sitting between them. The CDR3 nucleotides read TGTGCCAGCAGTTACGGGACCGATGGCTACACCTTC. This codes for CASSYGTDGYTF.